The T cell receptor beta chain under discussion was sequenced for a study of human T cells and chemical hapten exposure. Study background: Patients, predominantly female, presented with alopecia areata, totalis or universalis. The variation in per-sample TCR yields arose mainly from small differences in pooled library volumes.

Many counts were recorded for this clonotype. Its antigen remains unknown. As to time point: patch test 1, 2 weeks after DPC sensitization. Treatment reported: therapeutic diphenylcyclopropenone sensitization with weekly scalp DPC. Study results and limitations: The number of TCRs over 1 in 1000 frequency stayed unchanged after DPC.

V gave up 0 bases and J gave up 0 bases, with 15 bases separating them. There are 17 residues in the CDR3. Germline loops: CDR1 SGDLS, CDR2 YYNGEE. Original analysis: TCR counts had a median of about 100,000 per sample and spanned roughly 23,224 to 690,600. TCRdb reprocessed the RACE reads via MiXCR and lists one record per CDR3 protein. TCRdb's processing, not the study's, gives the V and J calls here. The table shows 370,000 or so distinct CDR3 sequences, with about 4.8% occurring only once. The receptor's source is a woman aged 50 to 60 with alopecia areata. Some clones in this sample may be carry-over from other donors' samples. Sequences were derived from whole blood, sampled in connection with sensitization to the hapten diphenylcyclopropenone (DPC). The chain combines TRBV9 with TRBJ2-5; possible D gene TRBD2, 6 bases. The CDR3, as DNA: TGTGCCAGCAGCGTAGCTGCATCCGGAGGGTACCAAGAGACCCAGTACTTC. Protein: CASSVAASGGYQETQYF.